This TCR beta chain came from a study of blood T cell repertoires in COVID-19. Study background: COVID-19 samples from acute and convalescent phases originated in the United States, Italy and Spain.

In its sample, this clone was seen a few times. The CDR3 is made up of 14 amino acids. V was pared by 4 bases and J by 8 bases, with 9 bases of the junction left unmatched. CDR1 SGDLS and CDR2 YYNGEE come from the germline V gene. Data came from immunoSEQ multiplex PCR; TCRdb stores just in-frame clones and leaves some out. The sample consists of approximately 25,000 clones, 75% to 90% of them appearing once. The receptor was derived from a woman over 75 with active or convalescent COVID-19. J is TRBJ1-2 and V is TRBV9; 9 bases line up with TRBD1. The specimen sequenced was peripheral blood. The DNA of the CDR3 is TGTGCCAGCAGCCTACACCAACAGGGGGCAGGCTACACCTTC. Translating it yields CASSLHQQGAGYTF.